These 16 T cell receptor beta chains share one sample of origin, sequenced in a study of CXCR3-negative and CXCR3-positive naive CD8 T cells. TRB cDNA was prepared as libraries by UMI-labeled 5' RACE. TCRdb reprocessed the 5' RACE reads, keeping one entry per CDR3 protein, no DNA. The data include around 92,000 distinct CDR3 sequences; the top ten clones carry 1.7%. The sample comprised naive CXCR3- CD8+ T cells from blood. Subset indicated: CD45RO-CCR7+CD27+CD95- naive CD8+ T cells lacking CXCR3 (TNR3-). The receptors shown here come from a human donor in good health. Some clones in this sample may be carry-over from other donors' samples.

The chain employs TRBV5-1 and TRBJ2-1; TCRdb reports TRBD1, a call that lacks DNA to check it against. CDR3 length: 14 residues. Germline V gives CDR1 SGHRS, CDR2 YFSETQ. CDR3 amino acids: CASSSGRGGNEQFF.

The chain uses TRBV2 and TRBJ2-3; lacking DNA, the TRBD1 call made by TCRdb goes unchecked. The CDR3 is 13 residues long. CDR1 and CDR2 from the germline V gene are SNHLY and FYNNEI. The CDR3 loop is CASHEQGVDTQYF.

V is TRBV7-2 and J is TRBJ2-1; TCRdb calls TRBD2, which cannot be checked without DNA. Looked up from germline, CDR1 is SGHTA and CDR2 is FQGNSA. This CDR3 spans 16 amino acids. This CDR3 is CASSPWSSGAYNEQFF.

The chain joins TRBV28 to TRBJ2-7; TCRdb's D call, TRBD1, is unchecked because there is no DNA. This CDR3 has 14 amino acids. Germline V gives CDR1 MDHEN, CDR2 SYDVKM. CDR3 sequence reads: CASSLQGNDYEQYF. The entire variable domain, with the rest obtained from reference TRBV28 and TRBJ2-7, is as follows: DVKVTQSSRYLVKRTGEKVFLECVQDMDHENMFWYRQDPGLGLRLIYFSYDVKMKEKGDIPEGYSVSREKKERFSLILESASTNQTSMYLCASSLQGNDYEQYFGPGTRLTVT.

The CDR3 sequence is CASSHGTGSREAFF. The rearrangement joins TRBV4-3 to TRBJ1-1; TCRdb indicates TRBD1, and absent DNA this call remains unverified. CDR3 length: 14 amino acids. Per the germline V gene, CDR1 is LGHNA and CDR2 is YSLEER.

The genes are TRBV7-9 and TRBJ1-4. Looked up from germline, CDR1 is SEHNR and CDR2 is FQNEAQ (reference sequence). The CDR3 totals 13 residues. The CDR3 reads CASSSEANEKLFF. Combining the CDR3 with reference TRBV7-9 and TRBJ1-4 gives the whole variable domain DTGVSQNPRHKITKRGQNVTFRCDPISEHNRLYWYRQTLGQGPEFLTYFQNEAQLEKSRLLSDRFSAERPKGSFSTLEIQRTEQGDSAMYLCASSSEANEKLFFGSGTQLSVL.

The chain carries TRBV9 and TRBJ2-5; TCRdb proposes TRBD2, but this gene call is untestable without DNA. Germline CDR1 is SGDLS and CDR2 is YYNGEE. The CDR3 loop spans 14 amino acids. The CDR3 sequence: CASSAGDLQETQYF.

Here the CDR3 reads CASSLDYGTGELFF. This chain joins TRBV11-2 and TRBJ2-2. The CDR3 has 14 residues. Germline V gene data show CDR1 as SGHAT and CDR2 as FQNNGV.

The chain couples TRBV23-1 to TRBJ2-5. TRBV23-1 is an ORF, with its function uncertain. There are 14 residues in the CDR3. CDR3 sequence: CASSQWAGQETQYF.

The chain is built from TRBV7-3 and TRBJ2-3; TCRdb reports TRBD2, a call that lacks DNA to check it against. The germline gives CDR1 SGHTA, CDR2 FQGTGA. The CDR3 length is 13 residues. CDR3 residues: CATRTSGSDTQYF.

The CDR3: CASSFSRGISKETQYF. The V and J genes are TRBV7-9 and TRBJ2-5. Per germline, CDR1 SEHNR and CDR2 FQNEAQ (reference sequence). The CDR3 is 16 residues long.

The chain links TRBV20-1 to TRBJ2-1. The CDR3 loop spans 12 amino acids. Germline CDR1 is DFQATT and CDR2 is SNEGSKA (reference sequence). The CDR3 loop reads CSARVGDNEQFF.

The chain links TRBV6-5 to TRBJ2-3; TCRdb picks TRBD1, but there is no DNA to check that call. The CDR3 runs 14 residues. The V gene's germline CDR1 is MNHEY and CDR2 SVGAGI. The CDR3 loop reads CASSSSGVPDTQYF.

J is TRBJ2-1 and V is TRBV29-1; the TCRdb D gene call, TRBD2, has no DNA to confirm it. CDR1 is SQVTM and CDR2 is ANQGSEA in the germline V gene. The CDR3 loop spans 14 amino acids. CDR3 loop: CSMRDKETNHEQFF.

The chain couples TRBV7-9 to TRBJ1-1; TCRdb lists TRBD1, though no DNA is available to test this call. The CDR3 totals 15 residues. Germline loops: CDR1 SEHNR, CDR2 FQNEAQ (reference sequence). The CDR3 sequence: CASSPRTGGGSEAFF.

The gene calls are TRBV27 and TRBJ1-5. This CDR3 contains 14 residues. Germline assignment: CDR1 MNHEY and CDR2 SMNVEV (reference sequence). The chain's CDR3 is CASSLTGYNQPQHF.